The 29 T cell receptor beta chains given below trace back to one sample, sequenced in a study of identical twins. TCRdb fed the 5' RACE reads into MiXCR, producing one record per CDR3 protein. The data hold 1.5 million to 2 million distinct CDR3 sequences, with 25% to 35% observed a single time. The sequenced sample consisted of cord blood. The receptors shown here come from a newborn girl in good health.

V and J are TRBV29-1 and TRBJ2-7; a weak D match, TRBD2 (8 bases). Germline V lookup: CDR1 SQVTM, CDR2 ANQGSEA. The V end was cut by 2 bases, the J end by 3 bases, with 17 bases between. The CDR3 consists of 15 residues. The DNA for the CDR3 is TGCAGCGTTGAACGGGGGGGACAGCCAGGCTACGAGCAGTACTTC. This encodes CSVERGGQPGYEQYF.

The chain combines TRBV20-1 with TRBJ2-5; either TRBD1 or TRBD2 may fit D (5 bases each). The CDR3 is 14 amino acids. The germline V gene has CDR1 DFQATT and CDR2 SNEGSKA (reference sequence). V gave up 2 bases and J gave up 3 bases, with 13 bases separating them. DNA of the CDR3: TGCAGTGCTAGATATTCGGGGCTGAAAGAGACCCAGTACTTC. Protein product: CSARYSGLKETQYF.

Many counts were recorded for this clonotype. V usage is TRBV10-3 and J usage is TRBJ2-6; D unresolved. Germline lookup yields CDR1 ENHRY and CDR2 SYGVKD. The V end lost 3 bases, the J end lost 0 bases, and 3 bases lay between the germline ends. The CDR3 runs to 14 residues. The CDR3 here is CAISDGSGANVLTF. The CDR3 region has the DNA TGTGCCATCAGTGACGGCTCTGGGGCCAACGTCCTGACTTTC.

This chain joins TRBV6-5 and TRBJ1-4, with 10 bases that match TRBD1. Germline loops: CDR1 MNHEY, CDR2 SVGAGI. There are 16 residues in the CDR3. V dropped 2 bases and J dropped 7; count of bases not matched to a gene: 7. The CDR3 reads CASSYGTGVHSEKLFF. As DNA, the CDR3 is TGTGCCAGCAGTTACGGGACAGGGGTTCATAGTGAAAAACTGTTTTTT.

In the case of this clonotype: One end of the junction is discordant with germline, which a read error may explain. The V call is TRBV3-1, the J call TRBJ2-3; D is possibly TRBD1 (5 bases). CDR1 and CDR2 (germline): LGHDT, YNNKEL (reference sequence). This CDR3 has 11 amino acids. CDR3 DNA: TGTGCCGGCAGCCAGGGAGATACGCAGTATTTT. This sequence encodes CAGSQGDTQYF.

J is TRBJ2-1 and V is TRBV4-1; D unclear. The tail of the sequence fits TRBJ2-7 better, so the J call may be wrong. Germline CDR1 and CDR2: MGHRA and YSYEKL. This CDR3 is built from 14 residues. The CDR3 here is CASSQETLYNEQYF. The CDR3 DNA reads TGCGCCAGCAGCCAAGAAACCCTCTACAATGAGCAGTACTTC.

This chain links TRBV2 with TRBJ2-5; D is tentatively TRBD1 or TRBD2 (5 bases each). V was shortened by 2 bases and J by 0 bases, with 19 bases between the two germline ends. CDR3 length: 18 residues. Germline lookup yields CDR1 SNHLY and CDR2 FYNNEI. CDR3 loop: CASSEPKLATEYQETQYF. The CDR3 region has the DNA TGTGCCAGCAGTGAACCCAAGTTAGCGACAGAGTACCAAGAGACCCAGTACTTC.

The J gene is TRBJ1-5, the V gene TRBV20-1; D call uncertain. Trimming took off 1 base at V and 5 bases at J, with 12 bases between the two ends. The CDR3 contains 14 residues. Germline V gives CDR1 DFQATT, CDR2 SNEGSKA (reference sequence). The CDR3 DNA sequence: TGCAGTGCTAGAGGGGCCCTCACAGATCAGCCCCAGCATTTT. The encoded protein is CSARGALTDQPQHF.

CDR3 DNA sequence: TGTGCCAGCAGCTTAGGGCAGGGCAATGGAAACACCATATATTTT. Translating it yields CASSLGQGNGNTIYF. The J gene is TRBJ1-3, the V gene TRBV7-9; possible D gene TRBD1, 5 bases. Trimming took 1 base from V and 3 from J, leaving 10 bases between them. The CDR3 loop spans 15 amino acids. Germline V CDR1 and CDR2: SEHNR, FQNEAQ (reference sequence).

CDR3 protein: CASSPQLGETQYF. The CDR3 region has the DNA TGTGCCAGCTCACCACAGCTTGGGGAGACCCAGTACTTC. The chain is built from TRBV18 and TRBJ2-7; no clear D gene. The better agreement between TRBJ2-5 and the DNA end casts doubt on the J call. CDR3 length: 13 amino acids. Germline V CDR1 and CDR2: KGHSH, LQKENI.

This clonotype was seen only a few times. The CDR3: CASSLGTSAFF. The CDR3 DNA reads TGTGCCAGCAGTTTAGGGACGTCCGCTTTCTTT. The V gene is TRBV12-3 or TRBV12-4, the J gene TRBJ1-1, with D unclear. The ends were cut back, 1 base at V and 11 bases at J, with 8 bases in the middle. The CDR3 contains 11 residues.

The CDR3 DNA is TGTGCCACCCAACCAAGTGAACGGATGAATTCACCCCTCCACTTT. As protein: CATQPSERMNSPLHF. The chain combines TRBV6-1 with TRBJ1-6; D is uncertain. The germline CDR1 and CDR2 sequences are MNHNS and SASEGT. The CDR3 loop spans 15 amino acids. V shed 10 bases and J shed 7 bases, with 20 bases lying between them.

The chain recombines TRBV5-1 with TRBJ2-7; D is unresolved. This CDR3 has 14 amino acids. Per germline, CDR1 SGHRS and CDR2 YFSETQ. V shed 0 bases and J shed 3 bases, with 10 bases lying between them. The chain's CDR3 is CASSLVPGVYEQYF. CDR3 DNA: TGCGCCAGCAGCTTGGTTCCTGGAGTCTACGAGCAGTACTTC.

This clonotype was seen just once. The chain employs TRBV27 and TRBJ2-1, with D possibly matching TRBD2 (5 bases). The J call may be incorrect, as the DNA end agrees better with TRBJ2-7. Germline V gene data show CDR1 as MNHEY and CDR2 as SMNVEV (reference sequence). The CDR3 has 16 residues. The CDR3 region has the DNA TGTGCCAGCAGTTTATTTTTGCGGGTGTCCTACAATGAGCAGTACTTC. Translation: CASSLFLRVSYNEQYF.

Turning to this clonotype: A much larger clone is a single base away; this may be a read error. The chain employs TRBV10-2 and TRBJ2-1; TRBD2 is a possible D gene (6 bases). The DNA end favors TRBJ2-7, so the J call may be wrong. This CDR3 region has 14 residues. From germline, CDR1 is WSHSY and CDR2 SAAADI. CDR3 residues: CASREEGVGNEQYF. The CDR3 DNA follows: TGCGCCAGCCGAGAGGAGGGAGTGGGCAATGAGCAGTACTTC.

CDR3 protein: CASSWGITSTDTQYF. The CDR3 coding sequence is TGTGCCAGCAGTTGGGGGATCACTAGCACAGATACGCAGTATTTT. The chain carries TRBV28 and TRBJ2-3; either TRBD1 or TRBD2 may fit D (5 bases each). The CDR3 length is 15 residues. CDR1 and CDR2 (germline): MDHEN, SYDVKM. Trimming pared 4 bases from V and 0 bases from J, leaving 11 bases between.

The rearrangement joins TRBV5-1 to TRBJ2-5; perhaps TRBD1 as D (6 bases). The J call may not be correct, given that the DNA end is closer to TRBJ2-1. The CDR3 covers 17 residues. CDR1 and CDR2 from the germline V gene are SGHRS and YFSETQ. The CDR3 DNA is TGCGCCAGCAGCTTCCCTGGACAGCCGAAATATCAAGAGACCCAGTTCTTC. It codes for CASSFPGQPKYQETQFF.

As to this clonotype: Sequence at one end of the junction differs from germline and may be a read error. The chain couples TRBV20-1 to TRBJ2-7; weak D call: TRBD1 (6 bases). Germline CDR1 DFQATT, CDR2 SNEGSKA (reference sequence). The CDR3 runs to 15 residues. CDR3 sequence (DNA): TGCAGTGCTAGGAGCGTGAGGGACAAACCCTACGGGCAGTACTTC. It encodes CSARSVRDKPYGQYF.

The rearrangement uses TRBV20-1 and TRBJ2-5, with D possibly matching TRBD1 (6 bases). In germline, CDR1 is DFQATT, CDR2 SNEGSKA (reference sequence). Trimming shortened V by 3 bases and J by 11 bases, and 22 bases separated the two germline ends. This CDR3 comprises 14 residues. The CDR3 reads CSAREQGIYNEQYF. CDR3 sequence (DNA): TGCAGTGCTAGGGAACAGGGTATCTACAATGAGCAGTACTTC.

This clonotype occurred a few times. The chain joins TRBV20-1 to TRBJ1-1; D gene unclear. The CDR3 is 13 residues long. Trimming pared 3 bases from V and 7 bases from J, leaving 15 bases between. Germline lookup yields CDR1 DFQATT and CDR2 SNEGSKA (reference sequence). DNA of the CDR3: TGCAGTGCTAGCCGCGGACCTCCGGGTGAAGCTTTCTTT. This codes for CSASRGPPGEAFF.

Comments on this clonotype: A clone one base away is much larger, so this may be a read error. The chain is built from TRBV29-1 and TRBJ2-3; tentative D call: TRBD1 (6 bases). The CDR3 has 11 amino acids. Germline V gives CDR1 SQVTM, CDR2 ANQGSEA. The CDR3 sequence: CSGGHADTRYF. CDR3 bases: TGCAGCGGGGGGCACGCAGATACGCGGTATTTT.

This clonotype occurred many times. The chain recombines TRBV5-1 with TRBJ2-3; tentative D call: TRBD1 (5 bases). The CDR3 is made up of 16 amino acids. CDR1 and CDR2 from the germline V gene are SGHRS and YFSETQ. V was cut by 1 base and J by 1 base, with 13 bases left in between. CDR3 in DNA: TGCGCCAGCAGCTTGATTGTAACAGGCCGCACAGATACGCAGTATTTT. Translating it yields CASSLIVTGRTDTQYF. Drawing the rest from reference TRBV5-1 and TRBJ2-3, the complete variable domain is KAGVTQTPRYLIKTRGQQVTLSCSPISGHRSVSWYQQTPGQGLQFLFEYFSETQRNKGNFPGRFSGRQFSNSRSEMNVSTLELGDSALYLCASSLIVTGRTDTQYFGPGTRLTVL.

This clonotype was detected only a few times. The chain has TRBV5-6 and TRBJ2-7; TRBD1 might be the D (6 bases). This CDR3 is built from 15 residues. V lost 4 bases and J 2 bases, leaving 16 bases between the germline ends. Germline V gives CDR1 SGHDT, CDR2 YYEEEE. DNA of the CDR3: TGTGCCAGCAGCACAGGGCCTTCTAGCCCCTACGAGCAGTACTTC. This sequence encodes CASSTGPSSPYEQYF.

This clonotype was observed a few times. This chain joins TRBV10-3 and TRBJ2-1; TRBD2 matches at 7 bases. The CDR3 is 13 residues long. Germline CDR1 ENHRY, CDR2 SYGVKD. V lost 6 bases, J lost 10 bases, and 9 bases stayed unmatched. The chain's CDR3 is CAISREELGEQFF. The DNA for the CDR3 is TGTGCCATCAGCCGGGAGGAGCTGGGGGAGCAGTTCTTC.

This clonotype was seen ten or more times. The chain joins TRBV18 to TRBJ2-7; no definite D call. V lost 8 bases and J lost 3, with 11 bases in between. Germline CDR1 reads KGHSH; CDR2 reads LQKENI. The CDR3 covers 12 residues. The CDR3: CASSPSLYEQYF. The DNA for the CDR3 is TGTGCCAGCAGTCCGAGCCTCTACGAGCAGTACTTC.

In its sample, this clonotype was seen a few times. The chain has TRBV3-1 and TRBJ1-1, with D hard to call. In germline, CDR1 is LGHDT, CDR2 YNNKEL (reference sequence). Deletions cut 3 bases from V and 10 bases from J, with 9 bases between. The CDR3 covers 11 residues. The chain's CDR3 is CASSHARTAFF. Written as DNA, the CDR3 is TGTGCCAGCAGCCATGCCCGGACAGCTTTCTTT.

The CDR3 DNA is TGTGCCAGCAGTAGAGCCGGTGCGGGCCCCTATAGCAATCAGCCCCAGCATTTT. Translating it yields CASSRAGAGPYSNQPQHF. V and J are TRBV6-1 and TRBJ1-5; no definite D call. CDR1 and CDR2 (germline): MNHNS, SASEGT. V was clipped by 5 bases and J by 0 bases, with 20 bases between them. The CDR3 is 18 residues long.

This clonotype was observed a few times. This chain uses TRBV5-4 with TRBJ2-1, with 10 bases fitting TRBD2. V trimming: 5 bases; J trimming: 12 bases; junction bases outside the gene matches: 11. CDR3 size: 14 residues. Germline V gene data show CDR1 as SGHNT and CDR2 as YYREEE (reference sequence). The CDR3 nucleotides read TGTGCCAGCAGAGAAGCGGGGGGGCCAAAAGGGCAGTTCTTC. Translated: CASREAGGPKGQFF.

This rearrangement joins TRBV24-1 to TRBJ2-2; D remains ambiguous. The CDR3 length is 14 residues. V lost 3 bases to trimming and J lost 5 bases, with 9 bases between them. CDR1 KGHDR and CDR2 SFDVKD come from the germline V gene. The CDR3 spells CATSDLTVTGELFF. In DNA form, the CDR3 reads TGTGCCACCAGTGATCTAACAGTGACCGGGGAGCTGTTTTTT.